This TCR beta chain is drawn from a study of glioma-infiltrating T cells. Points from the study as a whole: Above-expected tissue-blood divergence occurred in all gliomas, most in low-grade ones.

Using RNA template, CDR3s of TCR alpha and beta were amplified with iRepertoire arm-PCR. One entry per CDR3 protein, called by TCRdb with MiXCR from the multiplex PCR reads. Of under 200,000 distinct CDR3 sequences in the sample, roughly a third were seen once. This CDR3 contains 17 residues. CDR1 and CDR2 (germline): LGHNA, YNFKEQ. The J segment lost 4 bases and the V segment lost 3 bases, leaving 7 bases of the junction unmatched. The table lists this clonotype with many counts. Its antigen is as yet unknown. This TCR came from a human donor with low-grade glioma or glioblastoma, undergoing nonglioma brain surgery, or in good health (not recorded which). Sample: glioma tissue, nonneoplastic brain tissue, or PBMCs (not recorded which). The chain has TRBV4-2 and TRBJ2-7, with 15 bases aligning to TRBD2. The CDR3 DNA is TGTGCCAGCAGCCATGGACTAGCGGGAGGGGATCCGTACGAGCAGTACTTC. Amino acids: CASSHGLAGGDPYEQYF.